The 2 T cell receptor beta chains below come from one sample, sequenced in a study of T cells in Graves' hyperthyroidism and ophthalmopathy. TCR beta CDR3 sequences were amplified from RNA transcripts. First-round RT-PCR with HTBI primers amplified the TCR CDR3 region. TCRdb re-called the multiplex PCR reads through MiXCR, storing one row per CDR3 protein. Altogether roughly 400,000 distinct CDR3 sequences are present, more than 12% being singletons, with the ten largest covering over 25%. Sequences were obtained from blood. The receptors were gathered from a man between 45 and 60 years old with Graves' ophthalmopathy.

Ten or more counts support this clonotype. The chain combines TRBV12-3 or TRBV12-4 with TRBJ2-7; TRBD2 aligns across 13 bases. The J segment lost 0 bases and the V segment lost 6 bases, leaving 14 bases of the junction unmatched. The CDR3 sequence is 19 residues long. The CDR3 here is CASSSLPGLAGTNSYEQYF. The CDR3 coding sequence is TGTGCCAGCAGCTCGTTACCGGGACTAGCGGGAACAAACTCCTACGAGCAGTACTTC.

This clonotype was picked up many times. The chain couples TRBV7-9 to TRBJ1-1, with D hard to call. The germline V gene has CDR1 SEHNR and CDR2 FQNEAQ (reference sequence). V shed 1 base and J shed 10 bases, with 10 bases lying between them. The CDR3 sequence is 12 residues long. The CDR3 region has the DNA TGTGCCAGCAGCTTAGAGATCAGCGGAGCTTTCTTT. It encodes CASSLEISGAFF.